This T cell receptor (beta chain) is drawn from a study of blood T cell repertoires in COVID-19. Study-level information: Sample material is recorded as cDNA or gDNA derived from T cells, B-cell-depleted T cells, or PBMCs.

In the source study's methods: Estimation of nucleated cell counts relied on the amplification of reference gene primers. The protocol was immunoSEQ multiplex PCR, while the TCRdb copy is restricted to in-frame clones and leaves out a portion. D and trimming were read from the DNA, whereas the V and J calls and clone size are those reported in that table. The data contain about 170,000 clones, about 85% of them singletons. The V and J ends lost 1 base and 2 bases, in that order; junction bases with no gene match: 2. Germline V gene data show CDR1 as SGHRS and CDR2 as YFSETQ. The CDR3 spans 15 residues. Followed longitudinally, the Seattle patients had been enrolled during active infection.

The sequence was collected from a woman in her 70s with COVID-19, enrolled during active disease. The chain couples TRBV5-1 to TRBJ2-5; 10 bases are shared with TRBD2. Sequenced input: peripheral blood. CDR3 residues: CASSLPSGGQETQYF. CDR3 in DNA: TGCGCCAGCAGCTTGCCTAGCGGGGGACAAGAGACCCAGTACTTC.